This entry lists 26 T cell receptor beta chains sequenced from one sample in a study of T-cell memory formation after mild COVID-19. Using its own MiXCR run on the 5' RACE reads, TCRdb lists one record per CDR3 protein. Here the sample spans some 450,000 distinct CDR3 sequences, roughly 18% being singletons. Sequenced input: PBMCs or a T cell subset sorted from them (not recorded which). The receptors come from a man younger than 35 who had mild COVID-19 (a few samples of this study predate the infection). Cell type and time point are not known.

As for this clonotype: The junction and the germline gene differ at one end; a read error may be behind it. The chain links TRBV7-3 to TRBJ2-1; D is uncertain. This CDR3 spans 14 amino acids. Looked up from germline, CDR1 is SGHTA and CDR2 is FQGTGA. CDR3: CASSLIGSYNEQLF. CDR3 bases: TGTGCCAGCAGCTTAATAGGGTCCTACAATGAGCAGCTCTTC.

V is TRBV7-2 and J is TRBJ1-2; D remains ambiguous. The CDR3 extends over 15 amino acids. Germline V gene lookup returns CDR1 SGHTA and CDR2 FQGNSA. V was clipped by 5 bases and J by 2 bases, with 15 bases between them. DNA of the CDR3: TGTGCCAGCAGCACAACTAGCGGGAAAAACTATGGCTACACCTTC. It translates to CASSTTSGKNYGYTF.

V is TRBV20-1 and J is TRBJ2-3; tentatively, D is TRBD1 (6 bases). The germline CDR1 and CDR2 sequences are DFQATT and SNEGSKA (reference sequence). V was pared by 3 bases and J by 2 bases, with 9 bases between. The CDR3 extends over 13 amino acids. The CDR3 is CSASRDNTDTQYF. The CDR3 coding sequence is TGCAGTGCTAGCCGGGACAACACAGATACGCAGTATTTT.

This clonotype was recorded a few times. The rearrangement uses TRBV4-2 and TRBJ1-1; 9 bases line up with TRBD1. V was clipped by 10 bases and J by 6 bases; unmatched bases: 18. This CDR3 has 16 residues. CDR1 is LGHNA and CDR2 is YNFKEQ in the germline V gene. As DNA, the CDR3 is TGTGCCACCTTGTATAGAGAAACAGGGGGCTTTGCTGAAGCTTTCTTT. It specifies CATLYRETGGFAEAFF.

This clonotype was found many times. The chain is built from TRBV23-1 and TRBJ2-2; the D gene is possibly TRBD2 (5 bases). TRBV23-1 is an open reading frame, and its role is uncertain. Trimming took 4 bases from V and 4 from J, leaving 25 bases between them. This CDR3 is 19 amino acids long. CDR3 DNA sequence: TGCGCCAGCAGTCCCCGAGACCTCAGAACTAGGAACGGCACCGGGGAGCTGTTTTTT. It is translated as CASSPRDLRTRNGTGELFF.

This clonotype was counted a few times. This chain connects TRBV29-1 to TRBJ1-1, with unresolved D. The CDR3 has 13 residues. CDR1 SQVTM and CDR2 ANQGSEA come from the germline V gene. Trimming shortened V by 7 bases and J by 3 bases, and 15 bases separated the two germline ends. The CDR3 sequence: CSAAALVDTEAFF. In nucleotides, the CDR3 is TGCAGCGCCGCGGCCTTAGTGGACACTGAAGCTTTCTTT.

This clonotype came up a few times. DNA for the CDR3: TGTGCCAGCAGTTTACAGGTTCACACTGAAGCTTTCTTT. Amino acid sequence: CASSLQVHTEAFF. The chain is built from TRBV12-3 or TRBV12-4 and TRBJ1-1; D is ambiguous. V was shortened by 2 bases and J by 3 bases, with 7 bases between the two germline ends. This CDR3 region has 13 residues.

The V gene is TRBV9, the J gene TRBJ2-2, with D tentatively TRBD2 (6 bases). The CDR3 spans 17 residues. Trimming removed 3 bases from V and 2 bases from J, with 17 bases in between. Germline V gene lookup returns CDR1 SGDLS and CDR2 YYNGEE. The CDR3 DNA follows: TGTGCCAGCAGCGGGGGCTCGGGACTTTCAAACACCGGGGAGCTGTTTTTT. Its protein is CASSGGSGLSNTGELFF.

Here the CDR3 DNA reads TGTGCCAGCAGCTTAATGCAGGGTCTATCCGAGCAGTACGTC. It is translated as CASSLMQGLSEQYV. The chain employs TRBV11-2 and TRBJ2-7; the D gene is possibly TRBD1 (5 bases). The V end was cut by 2 bases, the J end by 6 bases, with 14 bases between. CDR3 length: 14 amino acids. CDR1 and CDR2 (germline): SGHAT, FQNNGV.

This clonotype was observed a few times. The CDR3 nucleotides read TGTGCCAGCAGCTTAGTCGAGCGGGGAGATACGCAGTATTTT. This gives the protein CASSLVERGDTQYF. The V call is TRBV7-2, the J call TRBJ2-3, with 7 bases aligning to TRBD2. J gave up 5 bases and V 1 base, and 3 bases lay outside the gene matches. The CDR3 is 14 amino acids. The germline gives CDR1 SGHTA, CDR2 FQGNSA.

This chain joins TRBV3-1 and TRBJ2-7; 14 bases agree with TRBD2. There are 16 residues in the CDR3. The germline V gene encodes CDR1 LGHDT and CDR2 YNNKEL (reference sequence). V shed 1 base and J 4 bases; nucleotides not matched to a gene: 3. This CDR3 is CASSQGLAGGSYEQYV. CDR3 nucleotide sequence: TGTGCCAGCAGCCAAGGACTAGCGGGGGGGAGTTACGAGCAGTACGTC.

The rearrangement joins TRBV6-1 to TRBJ2-7; 7 nucleotides line up with TRBD1. Unmatched junction bases numbered 4, after V lost 5 bases and J lost 0 bases. The CDR3 is 14 amino acids. Germline V gene sequence: CDR1 MNHNS, CDR2 SASEGT. Written as DNA, the CDR3 is TGTGCCAGCAGTAGACAGGGTAGCTCCTACGAGCAGTACTTC. Translating gives CASSRQGSSYEQYF.

In this sample, this clonotype turned up a few times. The gene calls are TRBV12-3 or TRBV12-4 and TRBJ2-7; 9 bases map to TRBD2. CDR3 size: 15 residues. V trimming: 5 bases; J trimming: 6 bases; junction bases outside the gene matches: 11. CDR3 protein: CASSPVAGALGEQYV. The DNA for the CDR3 is TGTGCCAGCAGTCCTGTAGCGGGGGCCCTCGGCGAGCAGTACGTC.

This clonotype was counted only a few times. J is TRBJ2-3 and V is TRBV2; 10 bases agree with TRBD1. Germline CDR1 SNHLY, CDR2 FYNNEI. The V segment lost 6 bases and the J segment 4 bases; nucleotides outside the gene matches: 13. The CDR3 contains 17 residues. The CDR3 nucleotides read TGTGCCAGCAGGGTAAAAATTCAAGGGACAGGGGCAGATACGCAGTATTTT. Encoded protein: CASRVKIQGTGADTQYF. The full variable domain, in which reference TRBV2 and TRBJ2-3 provide the parts outside the CDR3, is EPEVTQTPSHQVTQMGQEVILRCVPISNHLYFYWYRQILGQKVEFLVSFYNNEISEKSEIFDDQFSVERPDGSNFTLKIRSTKLEDSAMYFCASRVKIQGTGADTQYFGPGTRLTVL.

This clonotype turned up a few times. In nucleotides, the CDR3 is TGTGCCAGCAGCGTCAACCGGAGGGATGAGCAGTTCTTC. This translates into CASSVNRRDEQFF. V is TRBV9 and J is TRBJ2-1, with D possibly TRBD2 on 6 matching bases. Germline V CDR1 and CDR2: SGDLS, YYNGEE. This CDR3 is built from 13 residues. The V end lost 2 bases, the J end lost 8 bases, and 11 bases lay between the germline ends.

This clonotype was found many times. The chain combines TRBV7-2 with TRBJ1-2; a possible D gene is TRBD1 (6 bases). The CDR3 loop spans 20 amino acids. Germline lookup yields CDR1 SGHTA and CDR2 FQGNSA. Trimming cost V 1 base and J 0 bases, with 24 bases left between them. The CDR3 here is CASSLVLSGTKARANYGYTF. CDR3 DNA: TGTGCCAGCAGCTTAGTTCTCTCCGGGACAAAGGCCCGAGCTAACTATGGCTACACCTTC.

As regards this clonotype: One junction end does not reproduce the germline sequence, and a read error may be involved. The CDR3 nucleotides read TGTGCCACCAGCCCCGTCGGAGGGCGGGCTGGGGCTGAAGCTTTCTTT. This sequence encodes CATSPVGGRAGAEAFF. The chain carries TRBV7-9 and TRBJ1-1, with D unclear. CDR3 length: 16 amino acids. Looked up from germline, CDR1 is SEHNR and CDR2 is FQNEAQ (reference sequence).

The V call is TRBV5-1, the J call TRBJ1-1; tentative D call: TRBD1 (5 bases). Germline loops: CDR1 SGHRS, CDR2 YFSETQ. The CDR3 runs 14 residues. V was clipped by 2 bases and J by 4 bases, with 12 bases between them. The CDR3 spells CASSFTQGTTEAFF. The DNA of the CDR3 is TGCGCCAGCAGCTTCACCCAGGGTACCACTGAAGCTTTCTTT.

V is TRBV29-1 and J is TRBJ2-5, with D maybe TRBD1 (6 bases). V lost 7 bases to trimming and J lost 2 bases, with 14 bases between them. CDR1 SQVTM and CDR2 ANQGSEA come from the germline V gene. The CDR3 extends over 13 amino acids. The CDR3 region has the DNA TGCAGCGACAAACCGGGACATCAAGAGACCCAGTACTTC. Amino acid sequence: CSDKPGHQETQYF.

This clonotype has just a few counts. This sequence joins TRBV7-2 and TRBJ1-4; the D is unclear. V lost 5 bases, J lost 3 bases, and 10 bases lay in between. CDR1 and CDR2 (germline): SGHTA, FQGNSA. This CDR3 comprises 14 residues. The DNA of the CDR3 is TGTGCCAGCAGCCCCAGAGGACCTAATGAAAAACTGTTTTTT. It yields the protein CASSPRGPNEKLFF.

This clonotype has just a few counts. The chain carries TRBV20-1 and TRBJ2-5; 10 bases are shared with TRBD1. This CDR3 comprises 13 residues. V was clipped by 5 bases and J by 3 bases; unmatched bases: 3. Looked up from germline, CDR1 is DFQATT and CDR2 is SNEGSKA (reference sequence). The CDR3 DNA reads as TGCAGTGCTTCCGGGACAGGGGAAGAGACCCAGTACTTC. Encoded protein: CSASGTGEETQYF.

This clonotype was seen repeatedly, ten times or more. The chain joins TRBV20-1 to TRBJ2-7; D gene uncertain. The CDR3 loop spans 13 amino acids. CDR1 DFQATT and CDR2 SNEGSKA come from the germline V gene (reference sequence). Between the trimmed V and J ends, which lost 3 bases and 0 bases, there was a span of 9 bases. Written as DNA, the CDR3 is TGCAGTGCTAGGCAGGATCTCTCCTACGAGCAGTACGTC. This codes for CSARQDLSYEQYV.

This clonotype was detected only a few times. V gene TRBV4-1 combines with J gene TRBJ2-7; D remains ambiguous. V lost 1 base, J lost 0 bases, and 19 bases lay in between. Germline V lookup: CDR1 MGHRA, CDR2 YSYEKL. CDR3 size: 18 residues. The CDR3 DNA sequence: TGCGCCAGCAGCCAAGCCCCGGACGGTAGCCCCCGCTCCTACGAGCAGTACTTC. Translation: CASSQAPDGSPRSYEQYF.

This clonotype has more than one count but fewer than ten. This chain joins TRBV3-1 and TRBJ2-3, with D unresolved. There are 12 residues in the CDR3. Germline V gene sequence: CDR1 LGHDT, CDR2 YNNKEL (reference sequence). Trimming took off 3 bases at V and 4 bases at J, with 5 bases between the two ends. CDR3 in amino acids: CASSHSPDTQYF. CDR3 sequence (DNA): TGTGCCAGCAGCCATAGTCCAGATACGCAGTATTTT.

There are a few counts of this clonotype. This chain joins TRBV6-5 and TRBJ2-7; no firm D call. The CDR3 extends over 14 amino acids. The V gene lost 2 bases and the J gene lost 2 bases, with 10 bases spanning the gap. Germline assignment: CDR1 MNHEY and CDR2 SVGAGI. The CDR3, as DNA: TGTGCCAGCAGTTACGGGAAGGGCCCCTACGAGCAGTACTTC. Translating it yields CASSYGKGPYEQYF.

This clonotype was counted a single time. The chain employs TRBV10-3 and TRBJ2-2; 9 bases align to TRBD1. The germline V gene encodes CDR1 ENHRY and CDR2 SYGVKD. The CDR3 consists of 15 residues. Unmatched junction bases numbered 3, after V lost 0 bases and J lost 7 bases. The CDR3 sequence is CAISESRTGVGELFF. The CDR3, as DNA: TGTGCCATCAGTGAGTCCCGGACAGGGGTCGGGGAGCTGTTTTTT.